These T cell receptor beta chains were read from a single sample in a study of CXCR3-negative and CXCR3-positive naive CD8 T cells. TCRdb reprocessed the 5' RACE reads and reports one entry per CDR3 protein, with no DNA. This specimen shows 100,000 to 150,000 distinct CDR3 sequences; the ten leading clones hold approximately 0.51%. The sample was naive CXCR3- CD8+ T cells from blood. These receptors all stem from a human donor in good health. Some clones in this sample may be carry-over from other donors' samples. CDR3s include the opening cysteine and the closing phenylalanine or tryptophan. Each record gives: V gene, J gene, CDR3 protein.

V: TRBV20-1
J: TRBJ2-7
CDR3: CSARDSRGRYEQYF

V: TRBV4-3
J: TRBJ2-7
CDR3: CASSLGRGEQYF

V: TRBV28
J: TRBJ2-2
CDR3: CASSLTGNTGELFF

V: TRBV7-9
J: TRBJ2-1
CDR3: CASSLVGSRPNEQFF

V: TRBV13
J: TRBJ2-2
CDR3: CASSPHDPADIGTRAGELFF

V: TRBV11-2
J: TRBJ1-1
CDR3: CASSLEMGDPTEAFF

V: TRBV4-1
J: TRBJ2-3
CDR3: CASSQDIQARTDSWADTQYF

V: TRBV12-3/TRBV12-4
J: TRBJ2-3
CDR3: CASSFWANTDTQYF

V: TRBV29-1
J: TRBJ2-5
CDR3: CSVDLAQETQYF

V: TRBV12-3/TRBV12-4
J: TRBJ2-1
CDR3: CASSLARAMNEQFF

V: TRBV15
J: TRBJ2-2
CDR3: CATSSRSGDGELFF

V: TRBV9
J: TRBJ2-3
CDR3: CASSVPAGGVTDTQYF